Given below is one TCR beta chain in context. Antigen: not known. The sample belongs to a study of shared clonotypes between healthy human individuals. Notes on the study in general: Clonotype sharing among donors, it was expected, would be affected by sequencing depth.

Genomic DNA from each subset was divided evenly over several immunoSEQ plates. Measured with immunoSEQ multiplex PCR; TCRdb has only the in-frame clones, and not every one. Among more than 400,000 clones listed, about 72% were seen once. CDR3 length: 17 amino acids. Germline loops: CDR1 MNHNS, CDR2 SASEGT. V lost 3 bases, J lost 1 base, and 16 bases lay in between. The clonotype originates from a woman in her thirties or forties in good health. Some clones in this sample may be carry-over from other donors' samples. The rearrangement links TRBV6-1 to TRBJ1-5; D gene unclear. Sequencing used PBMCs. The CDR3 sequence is CASSDYFQVISNQPQHF. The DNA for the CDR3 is TGTGCCAGCAGTGACTATTTTCAGGTCATAAGCAATCAGCCCCAGCATTTT.